The present TCR beta chain was sequenced within a study of identical twins. General study findings and limits: The more abundant beta clonotypes in cord blood had fewer insertions, and memory repertoires did not show this. Out-of-frame beta chain sequences displayed weaker excess sharing between twins.

Addition of a universal primer site occurred through template switching, and cDNA carried unique molecular identifiers. TCRdb reanalysed the 5' RACE reads using MiXCR and keeps one entry per CDR3 protein. The profile covers approximately 620,000 distinct CDR3 sequences, with 8.5% to 9% appearing a single time and 0.8% to 1% taken by the ten largest. Trimming took off 7 bases at V and 4 bases at J, with 15 bases between the two ends. CDR3 length: 13 amino acids. Per germline, CDR1 DFQATT and CDR2 SNEGSKA (reference sequence). This clonotype was found many times. Its antigen is unknown. These data also formed part of another study, on yellow fever vaccine responses in identical twins.

This TCR was sampled from a young woman in good health. Sample: PBMCs. The chain joins TRBV20-1 to TRBJ2-3; unclear D gene. CDR3 DNA sequence: TGCAGTGTCCTACCCAGATTCTCAGATACGCAGTATTTT. It is translated as CSVLPRFSDTQYF.